This record looks at one T cell receptor (beta chain) sequence and its context. There are 16 residues in the CDR3. Germline V gene data show CDR1 as LGHNA and CDR2 as YNFKEQ. V shed 0 bases and J 1 base; nucleotides not matched to a gene: 3. Sequenced by immunoSEQ multiplex PCR; TCRdb stores in-frame clones only, minus some. The sample yields more than 150,000 clones, roughly 93% seen once. The sample is drawn from a study of shared clonotypes between healthy human individuals. This chain uses TRBV4-2 with TRBJ2-1, with 7 bases that match TRBD2. This receptor was taken from a woman under 40 in good health. The sample consisted of naive CD4+ T cells sorted from blood. Subset denoted: CD45RA+ positively selected. The chain's CDR3 is CASSQDSGGSYNEQFF. Written as DNA, the CDR3 is TGTGCCAGCAGCCAAGATTCGGGGGGATCCTACAATGAGCAGTTCTTC.